The 13 T cell receptor beta chains in this list originate from one sample, sequenced in a study of blood T cell repertoires in COVID-19. Libraries were prepared by immunoSEQ multiplex PCR; TCRdb keeps only in-frame clonotypes and omits some of them. The table includes hundreds of thousands of clones, 89% detected once. Input material: peripheral blood. The receptors originated from a young man with COVID-19, enrolled during active disease.

The chain recombines TRBV6-5 with TRBJ1-1; D might be TRBD1 (5 bases). Trimming removed 5 bases at V and 1 base at J, with 11 bases between. The CDR3 is 14 residues long. CDR1 and CDR2 from the germline V gene are MNHEY and SVGAGI. In nucleotides, the CDR3 is TGTGCCAGCAGTAAAATGGGGGGGAACACTGAAGCTTTCTTT. Protein sequence: CASSKMGGNTEAFF.

This clone was counted a few times. The J gene is TRBJ1-5, the V gene TRBV20-1; D is perhaps TRBD1 (5 bases). The V gene's germline CDR1 is DFQATT and CDR2 SNEGSKA (reference sequence). The length of the CDR3 is 16 residues. Trimming shortened V by 3 bases and J by 2 bases, and 17 bases separated the two germline ends. CDR3 bases: TGCAGTGCTAGTTTCTCGGGGGAGCGAGGCAATCAGCCCCAGCATTTT. The encoded protein is CSASFSGERGNQPQHF.

This chain connects TRBV24-1 to TRBJ2-1; TRBD1 might be the D (6 bases). This CDR3 comprises 13 residues. V gave up 2 bases and J gave up 9 bases, with 10 bases separating them. The germline gives CDR1 KGHDR, CDR2 SFDVKD. CDR3 nucleotides: TGTGCCACCAGTGATTGGACAGCAGGTGAGCAGTTCTTC. It codes for CATSDWTAGEQFF.

The rearrangement joins TRBV7-2 to TRBJ1-1; D is unresolved. The CDR3 consists of 13 residues. From germline, CDR1 is SGHTA and CDR2 FQGNSA. The ends were cut back, 3 bases at V and 4 bases at J, with 9 bases in the middle. For the CDR3, the DNA is TGTGCCAGCAGCTTGGGCAGCGGCACTGAAGCTTTCTTT. Translating it yields CASSLGSGTEAFF.

The V gene is TRBV5-8, the J gene TRBJ2-1; 10 positions match TRBD1. Germline trimming cut 4 bases from V and 10 bases from J; bases unmatched to any gene: 14. This CDR3 region has 16 residues. Germline lookup yields CDR1 SGHTS and CDR2 YDEGEE. The DNA of the CDR3 is TGTGCCAGCAGCAAGGGAGCCGGGACAGGGGTCGAGGAGCAGTTCTTC. It yields the protein CASSKGAGTGVEEQFF.

The V call is TRBV27, the J call TRBJ2-4; perhaps TRBD2 as D (5 bases). V gave up 5 bases and J gave up 0 bases, with 14 bases separating them. The CDR3 consists of 16 residues. Germline values: CDR1 MNHEY, CDR2 SMNVEV (reference sequence). CDR3 DNA sequence: TGTGCCAGCAGTCCCTGGGGAGCTATAGCCAAAAACATTCAGTACTTC. It yields the protein CASSPWGAIAKNIQYF.

The chain couples TRBV7-9 to TRBJ1-3, with D possibly being TRBD1 (6 bases). Germline CDR1 and CDR2: SEHNR and FQNEAQ (reference sequence). The CDR3 spans 16 residues. Trimming pared 4 bases from V and 0 bases from J, leaving 13 bases between. The CDR3 region is CASSWTAVSSGNTIYF. The CDR3, as DNA: TGTGCCAGCAGCTGGACAGCCGTCAGCTCTGGAAACACCATATATTTT.

V and J are TRBV12-3 or TRBV12-4 and TRBJ1-2; D is undetermined. The CDR3 is made up of 13 amino acids. V dropped 1 base and J dropped 8 bases, with 11 bases sitting between them. CDR3 sequence (DNA): TGTGCCAGCAGTTTAGTGGAGAAAGGAGGCTACACCTTC. This gives the protein CASSLVEKGGYTF.

The V and J genes are TRBV7-9 and TRBJ1-1, with D hard to call. This CDR3 is built from 12 residues. Germline CDR1 reads SEHNR; CDR2 reads FQNEAQ (reference sequence). The V and J ends lost 5 bases and 11 bases respectively, with 15 bases between them. The CDR3 nucleotides are TGTGCCAGCAGCCCCGGTCGTCGATGGGCTTTCTTT. Amino acids: CASSPGRRWAFF.

The chain joins TRBV4-1 to TRBJ2-7; 7 nucleotides align to TRBD2. This CDR3 region has 14 residues. The germline V gene has CDR1 MGHRA and CDR2 YSYEKL. V shed 5 bases, J shed 3 bases, and the junction held 7 bases outside the gene matches. CDR3 amino acids: CASSVSGTNYEQYF. The CDR3 nucleotides read TGCGCCAGCAGCGTATCCGGGACTAACTACGAGCAGTACTTC.

This clone was seen once. This rearrangement joins TRBV10-3 to TRBJ1-6, with 8 positions matching TRBD1. The CDR3 contains 13 residues. Trimming cost V 4 bases and J 9 bases; bases outside gene matches: 2. CDR1 and CDR2 (germline): ENHRY, SYGVKD. The CDR3 loop reads CAISGTGFSPLHF. In DNA form, the CDR3 reads TGTGCCATCAGTGGGACAGGGTTTTCACCCCTCCACTTT.

The chain has TRBV9 and TRBJ2-7; 10 bases match TRBD2. CDR1 and CDR2 from the germline V gene are SGDLS and YYNGEE. This CDR3 contains 13 residues. V trimming: 2 bases; J trimming: 7 bases; junction bases outside the gene matches: 3. Written as DNA, the CDR3 is TGTGCCAGCAGCGTCAATAGCGGGAGGGAGCAGTACTTC. Translated, it gives CASSVNSGREQYF.

V and J are TRBV30 and TRBJ1-1; TRBD1 matches at 7 bases. Germline CDR1 and CDR2: GTSNPN and SVGIG (reference sequence). The CDR3 loop spans 15 amino acids. Germline trimming cut 1 base from V and 0 bases from J; bases unmatched to any gene: 5. CDR3 nucleotides: TGTGCCTGGAGTGAGTTGACAGGGCTGAACACTGAAGCTTTCTTT. It specifies CAWSELTGLNTEAFF. The complete variable domain, with remaining parts taken from reference TRBV30 and TRBJ1-1, reads SQTIHQWPATLVQPVGSPLSLECTVEGTSNPNLYWYRQAAGRGLQLLFYSVGIGQISSEVPQNLSASRPQDRQFILSSKKLLLSDSGFYLCAWSELTGLNTEAFFGQGTRLTVV.